This is a list of T cell receptor beta chains from one sample in a study of blood T cell repertoires in COVID-19. Clones were sequenced by immunoSEQ multiplex PCR, and TCRdb holds only the in-frame ones, with some missing. The sample has approximately 230,000 clones; 80% to 90% are singletons. Sequencing used peripheral blood. The receptors stem from a man aged 25-45 years who had recovered from COVID-19. CDR3s include the opening cysteine and the closing phenylalanine or tryptophan. D genes are given only for firm matches. Part of the rows lack a size; the others show once, few, many or a class for expanded clones.

clone size	V gene	J gene	D gene	CDR3 protein	CDR3 DNA
-	TRBV5-4	TRBJ1-2	-	CASSLNTFRVSYGYTF	TGTGCCAGCAGCTTAAACACCTTCAGGGTTAGCTATGGCTACACCTTC
-	TRBV3-1/TRBV3-2	TRBJ2-7	TRBD2	CASSQGLAGGPEEQYF	TGTGCCAGCAGCCAAGGGCTAGCGGGGGGGCCGGAAGAGCAGTACTTC
-	TRBV6-5	TRBJ1-4	-	CASSPRGVGGEKLFF	TGTGCCAGCAGTCCCCGAGGGGTCGGGGGTGAAAAACTGTTTTTT
-	TRBV6-5	TRBJ1-5	-	CASRVNRATYQPQHF	TGTGCCAGCAGAGTAAACAGGGCTACCTATCAGCCCCAGCATTTT
-	TRBV19	TRBJ2-5	-	CASTSTGGQETQYF	TGTGCCAGTACCTCAACCGGGGGACAAGAGACCCAGTACTTC
-	TRBV7-7	TRBJ2-1	TRBD2	CASSLASGTSGYNEQFF	TGTGCCAGCAGCTTAGCGTCCGGGACTAGCGGTTACAATGAGCAGTTCTTC
-	TRBV3-1/TRBV3-2	TRBJ2-5	TRBD1	CASSQGTGGVETQYF	TGTGCCAGCAGCCAAGGAACAGGGGGTGTAGAGACCCAGTACTTC
-	TRBV29-1	TRBJ2-7	-	CSVESGQGSYEQYF	TGCAGCGTTGAGTCGGGTCAGGGCAGCTACGAGCAGTACTTC
-	TRBV11-2	TRBJ1-2	TRBD1	CASSLVIWTGIDYGYTF	TGTGCCAGCAGCTTAGTCATCTGGACAGGGATCGACTATGGCTACACCTTC
-	TRBV6-5	TRBJ2-7	TRBD2	CASRRSSGGNYEQYF	TGTGCCAGCAGAAGGAGTAGCGGGGGCAACTACGAGCAGTACTTC
-	TRBV19	TRBJ2-7	TRBD2	CASSSRLGSGGYPYEQYF	TGTGCCAGTAGTTCCCGACTCGGGAGCGGGGGATATCCCTACGAGCAGTACTTC
-	TRBV30	TRBJ1-3	-	CAWGDWGESSGNTIYF	TGTGCCTGGGGGGATTGGGGGGAGAGCTCTGGAAACACCATATATTTT
-	TRBV14	TRBJ1-2	TRBD1	CASSRLDRGSDGYTF	TGTGCCAGCAGCCGATTGGACAGGGGATCAGACGGCTACACCTTC
-	TRBV30	TRBJ1-6	-	CAWSVGQLVFNSPLHF	TGTGCCTGGAGTGTAGGCCAGCTAGTCTTTAATTCACCCCTCCACTTT
medium-sized	TRBV4-1	TRBJ2-7	-	CASSQDGYPGSEYEQYF	TGCGCCAGCAGCCAAGATGGTTATCCAGGTTCGGAATACGAGCAGTACTTC
-	TRBV7-8	TRBJ1-3	-	CASSLFTSSGNTIYF	TGTGCCAGCAGCTTATTTACTAGCTCTGGAAACACCATATATTTT
-	TRBV19	TRBJ2-1	-	CASSIDLDQGYNEQFF	TGTGCCAGTAGTATAGATCTCGACCAGGGCTACAATGAGCAGTTCTTC
-	TRBV5-1	TRBJ2-2	-	CASSLPTGRNTGELFF	TGCGCCAGCAGCCTCCCGACAGGAAGAAACACCGGGGAGCTGTTTTTT
-	TRBV7-6	TRBJ2-7	TRBD2	CASSQFSSGGGEQYF	TGTGCCAGCAGCCAATTTTCTAGCGGGGGAGGCGAGCAGTACTTC
-	TRBV6-1	TRBJ2-7	-	CASSEESGGAHEQYF	TGTGCCAGCAGTGAAGAGAGTGGGGGGGCCCACGAGCAGTACTTC
-	TRBV29-1	TRBJ1-1	-	CSVEFFNTEAFF	TGCAGCGTTGAATTCTTTAACACTGAAGCTTTCTTT
-	TRBV18	TRBJ2-7	TRBD1	CASSPAGTGAYEQYF	TGTGCCAGCTCACCCGCCGGGACAGGGGCCTACGAGCAGTACTTC
-	TRBV11-2	TRBJ2-6	TRBD1	CASSLELWAGGSGANVLTF	TGTGCCAGCAGCTTAGAACTGTGGGCAGGGGGCTCTGGGGCCAACGTCCTGACTTTC
-	TRBV3-1/TRBV3-2	TRBJ2-3	-	CASKIGGGSDTQYF	TGTGCCAGCAAGATCGGCGGTGGGTCAGATACGCAGTATTTT
-	TRBV6-4	TRBJ2-5	-	CASSVQAWETQYF	TGTGCCAGCAGTGTCCAAGCGTGGGAGACCCAGTACTTC
once	TRBV6-5	TRBJ1-4	-	CASSYRGNEKLFF	TGTGCCAGCAGTTACAGGGGTAATGAAAAACTGTTTTTT
-	TRBV6-5	TRBJ2-3	-	CASRRVIHTDTQYF	TGTGCCAGCCGGAGGGTGATCCACACAGATACGCAGTATTTT
-	TRBV19	TRBJ1-5	-	CASTSIGGRGRGQPQHF	TGTGCCAGCACTAGTATAGGGGGTCGAGGGAGGGGTCAGCCCCAGCATTTT
-	TRBV5-1	TRBJ2-5	TRBD2	CASSPGTSGGLETQYF	TGCGCCAGCAGCCCGGGGACTAGCGGGGGGCTGGAGACCCAGTACTTC
-	TRBV4-3	TRBJ1-4	-	CASSQETLWGPNEKLFF	TGCGCCAGCAGCCAAGAAACTCTTTGGGGCCCTAATGAAAAACTGTTTTTT
few	TRBV2	TRBJ1-5	-	CASTFLGGGNQPQHF	TGTGCCAGCACTTTTCTCGGGGGTGGCAATCAGCCCCAGCATTTT
once	TRBV5-4	TRBJ2-2	-	CASSKGPKGPGELFF	TGTGCCAGCAGCAAGGGGCCTAAGGGGCCCGGGGAGCTGTTTTTT
-	TRBV7-9	TRBJ2-7	TRBD2	CASSPNRGGGEQYF	TGTGCCAGCAGCCCCAACCGGGGGGGAGGCGAGCAGTACTTC